These T cell receptor beta chains were read from a single sample in a study of T cells in Graves' hyperthyroidism and ophthalmopathy. TCRdb processed the multiplex PCR reads anew with MiXCR; each CDR3 protein has one entry. Found here are a few hundred thousand distinct CDR3 sequences, roughly 14% of them singletons; the top ten hold around 21%. The material sequenced was blood. The receptor set was obtained from a man aged 25 to 40 with Graves' hyperthyroidism that later progressed to Graves' ophthalmopathy. Each CDR3 is given with its conserved first and last residue.

V | CDR3
TRBV6-1 | CASSLPGSPTYEQYF
TRBV2 | CASIDLNTEAFF
TRBV20-1 | CSAVSGAVSSTDTQYF
TRBV9 | CASSVGGKTEAFF
TRBV7-9 | CASSLDSRPNEKLFF
TRBV6-4 | CASSGGGQPNQPQHF
TRBV11-1 | CASSVRQGSYNSPLHF
TRBV6-8 | CASSPSPGQGAGELFF
TRBV3-1 | CASSQGTGGGNTIYF
TRBV5-6 | CASSFSTANYGYTF
TRBV7-9 | CASTHNEQFF
TRBV12-3/TRBV12-4 | CASSRSGGYGEQFF